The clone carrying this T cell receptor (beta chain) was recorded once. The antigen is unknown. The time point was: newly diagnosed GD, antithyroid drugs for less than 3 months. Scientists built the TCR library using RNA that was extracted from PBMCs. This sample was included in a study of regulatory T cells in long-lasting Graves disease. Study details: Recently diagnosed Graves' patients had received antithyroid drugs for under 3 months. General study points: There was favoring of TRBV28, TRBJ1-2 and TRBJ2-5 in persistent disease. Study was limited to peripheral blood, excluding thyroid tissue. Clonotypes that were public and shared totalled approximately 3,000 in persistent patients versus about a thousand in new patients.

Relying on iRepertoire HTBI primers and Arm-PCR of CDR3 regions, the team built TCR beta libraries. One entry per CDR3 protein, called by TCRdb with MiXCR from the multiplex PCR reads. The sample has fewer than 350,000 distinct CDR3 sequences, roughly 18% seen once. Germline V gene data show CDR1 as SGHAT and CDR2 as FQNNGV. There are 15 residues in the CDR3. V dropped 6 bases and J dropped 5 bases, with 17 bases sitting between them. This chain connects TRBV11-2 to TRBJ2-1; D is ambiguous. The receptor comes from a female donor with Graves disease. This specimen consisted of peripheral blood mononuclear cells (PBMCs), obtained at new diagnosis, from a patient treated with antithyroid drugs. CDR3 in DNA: TGTGCCAGCAGTTATACCTATCAGGAAAACAATGAGCAGTTCTTC. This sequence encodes CASSYTYQENNEQFF.